The 31 T cell receptor beta chains given below trace back to one sample, sequenced in a study of intratumoral heterogeneity in liver cancer. Clones were sequenced by immunoSEQ multiplex PCR, and TCRdb holds only the in-frame ones, with some missing. In the table there are 20,000 to 25,000 clones, just under 75% of which are singletons. The starting material was tumor-adjacent normal tissue, obtained before any cancer treatment. These receptors originate from a woman aged 65 to 85 with hepatocellular carcinoma.

By proportion, this clone is medium-sized. Other DNA sequences in the same sample also yield this CDR3. The chain recombines TRBV27 with TRBJ2-1, with TRBD2 matching over 7 bases. CDR1 is MNHEY, CDR2 SMNVEV, per germline (reference sequence). J gave up 7 bases and V 0 bases, and 6 bases lay outside the gene matches. The CDR3 runs 15 residues. CDR3 bases: TGTGCCAGCAGTTTATCGAGGGGACTATTAAATGAGCAGTTCTTC. It yields the protein CASSLSRGLLNEQFF.

In this sample, this clone turned up a few times. The chain employs TRBV6-5 and TRBJ1-5; D unresolved. Germline V CDR1 and CDR2: MNHEY, SVGAGI. The CDR3 is made up of 13 amino acids. V lost 8 bases and J lost 4, with 12 bases in between. CDR3 in amino acids: CASVAAGNQPQHF. The CDR3 nucleotides read TGTGCCAGCGTTGCAGCCGGAAATCAGCCCCAGCATTTT.

This chain uses TRBV9 with TRBJ1-6; D is perhaps TRBD1 (6 bases). V lost 4 bases and J 10 bases, leaving 18 bases between the germline ends. The CDR3 covers 15 residues. The V gene's germline CDR1 is SGDLS and CDR2 YYNGEE. The CDR3 spells CASSPGQRVNSPLHF. The CDR3 bases are TGTGCCAGCAGCCCAGGACAGAGGGTTAACTCACCCCTCCACTTT.

The chain employs TRBV28 and TRBJ1-1, with D possibly matching TRBD1 (5 bases). The CDR3 consists of 15 residues. V dropped 5 bases and J dropped 1 base, with 14 bases sitting between them. Germline V gives CDR1 MDHEN, CDR2 SYDVKM. The CDR3 sequence is CASSPPGPENTEAFF. The CDR3 DNA is TGTGCCAGCAGTCCGCCGGGGCCCGAGAACACTGAAGCTTTCTTT.

By share, this clone ranks as medium-sized. The V call is TRBV7-9, the J call TRBJ1-4, with TRBD1 matching over 8 bases. The CDR3 has 14 residues. The V gene end was trimmed by 4 bases and the J gene end by 7 bases; junction bases not matched to a gene: 5. Germline V CDR1 and CDR2: SEHNR, FQNEAQ (reference sequence). The CDR3: CASSSGQGGEKLFF. CDR3 sequence (DNA): TGTGCCAGCAGCTCTGGACAGGGCGGTGAAAAACTGTTTTTT.

This chain joins TRBV12-5 and TRBJ2-5, with no clear D. V was clipped by 1 base and J by 4 bases, with 4 bases between them. Germline values: CDR1 LGHNT, CDR2 FRNRAP. This CDR3 region has 12 residues. The CDR3 loop is CASGLGLETQYF. CDR3 nucleotide sequence: TGTGCTAGTGGTTTGGGCCTAGAGACCCAGTACTTC.

The V gene is TRBV24-1, the J gene TRBJ1-1; D gene uncertain. Germline-derived CDR1 and CDR2 are KGHDR and SFDVKD. Trimming left V 5 bases short and J 3 bases short, with 6 bases between. The CDR3 is 12 residues long. CDR3 protein: CATSGFDTEAFF. DNA of the CDR3: TGTGCCACCAGTGGGTTTGACACTGAAGCTTTCTTT.

The chain is built from TRBV28 and TRBJ1-2; the D is unclear. The CDR3 has 14 residues. V lost 6 bases and J lost 5, with 16 bases in between. Germline-derived CDR1 and CDR2 are MDHEN and SYDVKM. Here the CDR3 reads CASRPPVGDYGYTF. CDR3 nucleotide sequence: TGTGCCAGCAGACCCCCGGTCGGGGATTATGGCTACACCTTC.

This chain uses TRBV19 with TRBJ1-2, with no clear D. The CDR3 is 12 residues long. Germline lookup yields CDR1 LNHDA and CDR2 SQIVND (reference sequence). Trimming took 4 bases from V and 6 from J, leaving 9 bases between them. CDR3 loop: CASSKFRDGYTF. The CDR3 DNA follows: TGTGCCAGTAGTAAGTTTCGGGATGGCTACACCTTC.

The chain recombines TRBV28 with TRBJ1-1; D gene unclear. The CDR3 covers 14 residues. The V gene's germline CDR1 is MDHEN and CDR2 SYDVKM. The V end lost 5 bases, the J end lost 6 bases, and 16 bases lay between the germline ends. CDR3 bases: TGTGCCAGCAGTCAACCGGGTCGATTGTCTGAAGCTTTCTTT. Protein: CASSQPGRLSEAFF.

The CDR3 DNA is TGTGCCAGCAGTTTATATAAGAGAAACATTCAGTACTTC. It yields the protein CASSLYKRNIQYF. J is TRBJ2-4 and V is TRBV28; no clear D. The V gene's germline CDR1 is MDHEN and CDR2 SYDVKM. V shed 1 base and J shed 6 bases, with 7 bases lying between them. CDR3 length: 13 amino acids.

The CDR3 region has the DNA TGTGCCACCAGCCAAGGGACTAGCGGGATCTACGAGCAGTACTTC. It specifies CATSQGTSGIYEQYF. The J gene is TRBJ2-7, the V gene TRBV15, with TRBD2 identical over 13 bases. CDR1 and CDR2 (germline): LNHNV, YYDKDF (reference sequence). This CDR3 comprises 15 residues. The junction had 4 bases not matched to a gene; V was cut back by 5 bases and J by 3 bases.

The chain employs TRBV5-1 and TRBJ1-3; D call uncertain. Germline V gene lookup returns CDR1 SGHRS and CDR2 YFSETQ. The V and J ends lost 2 bases and 0 bases respectively, with 12 bases between them. This CDR3 has 16 amino acids. The CDR3 DNA is TGCGCCAGCAGCTTCGAACGTAGGAGCTCTGGAAACACCATATATTTT. Translation: CASSFERRSSGNTIYF.

The chain combines TRBV29-1 with TRBJ2-3, with a tentative D call TRBD2 (6 bases). Per the germline V gene, CDR1 is SQVTM and CDR2 is ANQGSEA. V gave up 4 bases and J gave up 2 bases, with 13 bases separating them. The CDR3 covers 14 residues. The CDR3 DNA reads as TGCAGCGTTGGGGGCGGGATTGACACAGATACGCAGTATTTT. Encoded protein: CSVGGGIDTDTQYF.

The chain recombines TRBV4-1 with TRBJ2-2; 13 positions match TRBD2. The CDR3 runs to 18 residues. CDR1 MGHRA and CDR2 YSYEKL come from the germline V gene. After removal of 1 base from V and 3 bases from J, the junction contained 5 bases not matched to a gene. The CDR3 protein is CASSQVGLAGAYTGELFF. The CDR3 nucleotides are TGCGCCAGCAGCCAAGTAGGACTAGCGGGAGCGTACACCGGGGAGCTGTTTTTT.

This clone was detected only a few times. The chain links TRBV20-1 to TRBJ2-3; D ambiguous. Trimming shortened V by 3 bases and J by 9 bases, and 10 bases separated the two germline ends. This CDR3 region has 11 residues. CDR1 and CDR2 from the germline V gene are DFQATT and SNEGSKA (reference sequence). The CDR3 DNA is TGCAGTGCTAGGTCACAGATGACGCAGTATTTT. It is translated as CSARSQMTQYF.

V gene TRBV7-9 combines with J gene TRBJ2-5; TRBD2 matches at 9 bases. J lost 0 bases, V lost 3 bases, and 2 bases had no gene match. Germline CDR1 and CDR2: SEHNR and FQNEAQ (reference sequence). This CDR3 has 15 residues. CDR3 nucleotide sequence: TGTGCCAGCAGCTTCCCTAGCGGGAACCAAGAGACCCAGTACTTC. It codes for CASSFPSGNQETQYF.

The chain is built from TRBV19 and TRBJ2-4; 8 positions agree with TRBD1. Germline loops: CDR1 LNHDA, CDR2 SQIVND (reference sequence). The junction had 14 bases not matched to a gene; V was cut back by 4 bases and J by 0 bases. This CDR3 region has 19 residues. The CDR3 sequence is CASSTPTGASRVAKNIQYF. CDR3 bases: TGTGCCAGTAGTACCCCGACAGGGGCCTCGCGCGTAGCCAAAAACATTCAGTACTTC.

Relative to its sample, this clone is medium-sized. This rearrangement joins TRBV5-1 to TRBJ1-4; no clear D gene. Germline CDR1 is SGHRS and CDR2 is YFSETQ. The CDR3 totals 16 residues. Between the trimmed V and J ends, which lost 4 bases and 5 bases, there was a span of 18 bases. The DNA for the CDR3 is TGCGCCAGCAGCCTCCACGCATCAGAGGGCAATGAAAAACTGTTTTTT. Encoded protein: CASSLHASEGNEKLFF. The entire variable domain, with the rest obtained from reference TRBV5-1 and TRBJ1-4, is as follows: KAGVTQTPRYLIKTRGQQVTLSCSPISGHRSVSWYQQTPGQGLQFLFEYFSETQRNKGNFPGRFSGRQFSNSRSEMNVSTLELGDSALYLCASSLHASEGNEKLFFGSGTQLSVL.

This rearrangement joins TRBV4-2 to TRBJ2-7, with D uncertain. Germline-derived CDR1 and CDR2 are LGHNA and YNFKEQ. V lost 1 base, J lost 0 bases, and 10 bases lay in between. The CDR3 contains 15 residues. The DNA of the CDR3 is TGTGCCAGCAGCCAAGCATCCGGGTCCTCCTACGAGCAGTACTTC. It encodes CASSQASGSSYEQYF.

The chain couples TRBV2 to TRBJ2-7; D unclear. The germline gives CDR1 SNHLY, CDR2 FYNNEI. The CDR3 has 12 amino acids. Trimming pared 4 bases from V and 6 bases from J, leaving 10 bases between. This CDR3 reads CASSALELEQYF. The DNA for the CDR3 is TGTGCCAGCAGTGCTTTGGAGCTCGAGCAGTACTTC.

This clone has just one count. The V gene is TRBV30, the J gene TRBJ2-7, with TRBD1 matching over 8 bases. CDR1 GTSNPN and CDR2 SVGIG come from the germline V gene (reference sequence). V shed 3 bases, J shed 7 bases, and the junction held 8 bases outside the gene matches. The CDR3 contains 13 residues. CDR3 sequence reads: CAWSPQGDREQYF. CDR3 coding DNA: TGTGCCTGGAGCCCACAGGGGGATCGGGAGCAGTACTTC.

This clone has just a few counts. This CDR3 is CASSLAGFNEQFF. In DNA, the CDR3 is TGTGCCAGCAGCTTAGCGGGGTTCAATGAGCAGTTCTTC. The chain is built from TRBV7-6 and TRBJ2-1; no firm D call. Between the trimmed V and J ends, which lost 0 bases and 6 bases, there was a span of 6 bases. Looked up from germline, CDR1 is SGHVS and CDR2 is FNYEAQ. The length of the CDR3 is 13 residues.

This chain connects TRBV5-6 to TRBJ2-7; maybe TRBD2 (5 bases). The germline V and J ends were trimmed by 4 bases and 5 bases, with 19 bases remaining between them. The CDR3 totals 15 residues. Germline assignment: CDR1 SGHDT and CDR2 YYEEEE. CDR3 amino acids: CASSPQNGVSDEQYF. For the CDR3, the DNA is TGTGCCAGCAGCCCGCAGAACGGGGTATCGGACGAGCAGTACTTC.

This rearrangement joins TRBV10-3 to TRBJ2-5; 9 bases agree with TRBD2. This CDR3 is built from 13 residues. J gave up 5 bases and V 6 bases, and 4 bases lay outside the gene matches. CDR1 ENHRY and CDR2 SYGVKD come from the germline V gene. CDR3 bases: TGTGCCATCAGGGGACTAGCAGGGGAGACCCAGTACTTC. This codes for CAIRGLAGETQYF.

By proportion, this clone is medium-sized. This rearrangement joins TRBV27 to TRBJ1-1; 9 bases agree with TRBD1. Germline CDR1 is MNHEY and CDR2 is SMNVEV (reference sequence). V lost 6 bases to trimming and J lost 0 bases; unmatched junction nucleotides: 5. There are 15 residues in the CDR3. The CDR3 region is CASRGQGVLNTEAFF. The CDR3 DNA follows: TGTGCCAGCAGGGGACAGGGCGTTTTGAACACTGAAGCTTTCTTT.

This chain joins TRBV29-1 and TRBJ1-1; D is possibly TRBD1 (5 bases). The V gene's germline CDR1 is SQVTM and CDR2 ANQGSEA. CDR3 length: 12 amino acids. The V gene lost 8 bases and the J gene lost 3 bases, with 13 bases spanning the gap. This CDR3 is CSTRDSHTEAFF. The CDR3 bases are TGCAGCACCCGGGACTCCCACACTGAAGCTTTCTTT.

In its sample, this clone was seen a few times. The chain has TRBV28 and TRBJ2-3; 11 nucleotides align to TRBD2. Germline assignment: CDR1 MDHEN and CDR2 SYDVKM. This CDR3 comprises 18 residues. V lost 5 bases and J lost 6; bases outside the gene matches: 16. The DNA of the CDR3 is TGTGCCAGCAGTACGCTGGGACTAGCGGCCCCAGGGGTGGATACGCAGTATTTT. Its protein is CASSTLGLAAPGVDTQYF.

V and J are TRBV10-3 and TRBJ2-7; D is ambiguous. The CDR3 is 13 amino acids. Germline CDR1 is ENHRY and CDR2 is SYGVKD. Trimming stripped 3 bases from V and 3 bases from J, with 9 bases between. CDR3 amino acids: CAISERQSYEQYF. In DNA form, the CDR3 reads TGTGCCATCAGTGAAAGGCAGAGCTACGAGCAGTACTTC.

The V gene is TRBV29-1, the J gene TRBJ2-7; 9 bases fit TRBD1. After removal of 6 bases from V and 2 bases from J, the junction contained 8 bases not matched to a gene. Per germline, CDR1 SQVTM and CDR2 ANQGSEA. CDR3 length equals 14 residues. The CDR3 reads CSVRDRDFTYEQYF. The DNA for the CDR3 is TGCAGCGTGCGGGACAGGGATTTTACCTACGAGCAGTACTTC.

V gene TRBV19 combines with J gene TRBJ2-7; D ambiguous. V was clipped by 1 base and J by 3 bases, with 4 bases between them. CDR3 length equals 12 residues. CDR1 LNHDA and CDR2 SQIVND come from the germline V gene (reference sequence). CDR3 sequence reads: CASSIGVYEQYF. Written as DNA, the CDR3 is TGTGCCAGTAGTATAGGAGTCTACGAGCAGTACTTC.